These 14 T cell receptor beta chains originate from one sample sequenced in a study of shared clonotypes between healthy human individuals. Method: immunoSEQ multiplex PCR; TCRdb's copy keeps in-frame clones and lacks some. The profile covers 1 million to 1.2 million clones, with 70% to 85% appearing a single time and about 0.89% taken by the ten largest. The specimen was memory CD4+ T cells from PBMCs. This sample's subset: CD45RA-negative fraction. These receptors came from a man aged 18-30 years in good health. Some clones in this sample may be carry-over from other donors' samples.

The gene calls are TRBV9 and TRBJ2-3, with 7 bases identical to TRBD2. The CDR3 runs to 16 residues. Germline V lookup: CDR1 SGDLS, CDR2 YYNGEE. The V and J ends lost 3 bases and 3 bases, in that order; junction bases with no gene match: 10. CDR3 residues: CASSAFRGRGTDTQYF. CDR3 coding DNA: TGTGCCAGCAGCGCCTTTCGCGGGAGAGGGACAGATACGCAGTATTTT.

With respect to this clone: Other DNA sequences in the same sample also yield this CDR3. The CDR3 nucleotides are TGTGCCAGCAGTTTTAGGGGAGCCTATGGCTACACCTTC. Amino acids: CASSFRGAYGYTF. V usage is TRBV28 and J usage is TRBJ1-2; D is perhaps TRBD1 (5 bases). The CDR3 loop spans 13 amino acids. In germline, CDR1 is MDHEN, CDR2 SYDVKM. Trimming stripped 3 bases from V and 4 bases from J, with 9 bases between.

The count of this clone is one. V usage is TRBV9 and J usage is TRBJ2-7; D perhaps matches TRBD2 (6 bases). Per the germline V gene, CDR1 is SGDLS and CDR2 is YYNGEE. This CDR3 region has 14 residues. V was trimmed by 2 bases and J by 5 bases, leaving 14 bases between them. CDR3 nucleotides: TGTGCCAGCAGCGTGGGCGGGAATAATAACGAGCAGTACTTC. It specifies CASSVGGNNNEQYF. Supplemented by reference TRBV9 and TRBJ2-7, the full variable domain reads DSGVTQTPKHLITATGQRVTLRCSPRSGDLSVYWYQQSLDQGLQFLIQYYNGEERAKGNILERFSAQQFPDLHSELNLSSLELGDSALYFCASSVGGNNNEQYFGPGTRLTVT.

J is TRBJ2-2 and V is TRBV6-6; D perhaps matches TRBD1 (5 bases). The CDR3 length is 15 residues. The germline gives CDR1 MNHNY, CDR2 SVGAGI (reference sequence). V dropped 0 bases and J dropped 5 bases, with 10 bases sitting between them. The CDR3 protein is CASSYSLGRTGELFF. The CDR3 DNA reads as TGTGCCAGCAGTTACTCTCTGGGGCGTACCGGGGAGCTGTTTTTT.

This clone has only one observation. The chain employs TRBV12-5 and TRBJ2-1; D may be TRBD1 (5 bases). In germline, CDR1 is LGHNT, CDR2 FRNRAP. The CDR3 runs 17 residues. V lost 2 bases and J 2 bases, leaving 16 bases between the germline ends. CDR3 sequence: CASGLILGEGAYNEQFF. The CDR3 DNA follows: TGTGCTAGTGGTTTGATTTTAGGGGAAGGGGCCTACAATGAGCAGTTCTTC.

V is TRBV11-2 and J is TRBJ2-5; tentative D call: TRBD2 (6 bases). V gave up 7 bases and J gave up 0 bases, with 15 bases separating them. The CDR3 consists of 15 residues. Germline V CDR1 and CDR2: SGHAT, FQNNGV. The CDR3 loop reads CASTQTAGYQETQYF. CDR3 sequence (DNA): TGTGCCAGCACTCAAACGGCGGGGTACCAAGAGACCCAGTACTTC.

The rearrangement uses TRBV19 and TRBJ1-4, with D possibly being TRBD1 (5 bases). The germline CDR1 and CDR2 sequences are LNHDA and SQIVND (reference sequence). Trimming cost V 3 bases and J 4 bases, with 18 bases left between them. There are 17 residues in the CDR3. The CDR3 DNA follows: TGTGCCAGTAGTATGGGGACCGCAAACCCCTTTAATGAAAAACTGTTTTTT. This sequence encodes CASSMGTANPFNEKLFF.

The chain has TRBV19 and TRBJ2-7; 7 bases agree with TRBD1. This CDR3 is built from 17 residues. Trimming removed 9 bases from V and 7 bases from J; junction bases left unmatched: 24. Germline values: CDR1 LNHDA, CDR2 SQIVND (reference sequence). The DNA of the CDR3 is TGTGCCAGCCCGATGCACCCCCAACAGGGGCCCTTAAGGGAGCAGTACTTC. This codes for CASPMHPQQGPLREQYF.

CDR3 sequence (DNA): TGTGCCAGTAGTAAAGGGCAGAATAATGAAAAACTGTTTTTT. It yields the protein CASSKGQNNEKLFF. The rearrangement joins TRBV19 to TRBJ1-4; D not resolved. V was pared by 4 bases and J by 4 bases, with 10 bases between. This CDR3 contains 14 residues. The V gene's germline CDR1 is LNHDA and CDR2 SQIVND (reference sequence).

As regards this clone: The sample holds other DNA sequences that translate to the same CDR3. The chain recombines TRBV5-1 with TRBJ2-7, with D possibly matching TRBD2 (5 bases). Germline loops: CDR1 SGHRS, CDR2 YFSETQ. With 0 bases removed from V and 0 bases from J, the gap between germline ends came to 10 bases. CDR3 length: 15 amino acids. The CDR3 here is CASSLDGGPSYEQYF. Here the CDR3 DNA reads TGCGCCAGCAGCTTGGATGGCGGGCCCTCCTACGAGCAGTACTTC.

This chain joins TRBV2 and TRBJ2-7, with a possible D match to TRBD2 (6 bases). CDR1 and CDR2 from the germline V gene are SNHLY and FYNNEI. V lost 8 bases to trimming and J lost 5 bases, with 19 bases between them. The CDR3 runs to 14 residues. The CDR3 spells CASHRGTRLDEQYF. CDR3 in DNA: TGTGCCAGCCACCGGGGGACCCGGCTCGACGAGCAGTACTTC.

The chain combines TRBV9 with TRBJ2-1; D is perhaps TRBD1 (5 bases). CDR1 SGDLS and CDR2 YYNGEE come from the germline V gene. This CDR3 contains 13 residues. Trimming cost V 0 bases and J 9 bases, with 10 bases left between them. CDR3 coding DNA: TGTGCCAGCAGCGTAGGATGGGGCTCTGAGCAGTTCTTC. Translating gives CASSVGWGSEQFF. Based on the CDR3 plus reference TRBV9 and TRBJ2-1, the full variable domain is DSGVTQTPKHLITATGQRVTLRCSPRSGDLSVYWYQQSLDQGLQFLIQYYNGEERAKGNILERFSAQQFPDLHSELNLSSLELGDSALYFCASSVGWGSEQFFGPGTRLTVL.

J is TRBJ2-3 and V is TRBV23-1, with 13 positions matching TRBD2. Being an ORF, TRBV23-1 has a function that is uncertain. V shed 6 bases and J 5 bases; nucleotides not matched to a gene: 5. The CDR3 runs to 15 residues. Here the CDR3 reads CASRGLAGVKDTQYF. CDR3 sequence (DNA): TGCGCCAGCAGAGGACTAGCGGGAGTCAAAGATACGCAGTATTTT.

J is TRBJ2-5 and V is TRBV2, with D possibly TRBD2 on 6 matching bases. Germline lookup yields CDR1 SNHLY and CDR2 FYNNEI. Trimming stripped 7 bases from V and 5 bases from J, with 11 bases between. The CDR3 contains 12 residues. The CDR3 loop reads CASMVGGETQYF. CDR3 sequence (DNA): TGTGCCAGCATGGTGGGAGGCGAGACCCAGTACTTC.